The rows below give T cell receptor beta chains drawn from one sample of a study of blood T cell repertoires in COVID-19. Using immunoSEQ multiplex PCR, the repertoire was profiled, and TCRdb retains in-frame clones only, with some absent. The data show 210,000 or so clones, with about four fifths seen just once and roughly 8% held by the top ten. The sample was peripheral blood. All receptors derive from a woman between 50 and 59 years old with active or convalescent COVID-19. Both conserved end residues are part of each CDR3. Fields, in order: D gene, J gene, V gene, CDR3 length, CDR3 protein. D genes are given only for firm matches.

TRBD2,TRBJ2-1,TRBV5-1,15,CASSLLAGGYNEQFF
.,TRBJ1-1,TRBV2,15,CASSRGAKLDTEAFF
TRBD2,TRBJ2-7,TRBV10-3,11,CATGLAAEKYF
TRBD1,TRBJ1-1,TRBV28,18,CASSFSPGQGARYAEAFF
TRBD2,TRBJ2-3,TRBV27,16,CASSPTPGTSADTQYF
.,TRBJ1-6,TRBV29-1,13,CSVEVSRNSPLHF
TRBD2,TRBJ2-1,TRBV6-5,15,CASSKGTSGSDEQFF
TRBD2,TRBJ2-1,TRBV4-1,16,CASSQEPSGAYNEQFF
TRBD1,TRBJ1-4,TRBV6-5,15,CASSPRGTGGEKLFF
TRBD1,TRBJ1-5,TRBV5-1,15,CASSGTGGSNQPQHF
.,TRBJ2-7,TRBV28,15,CASSLGGSRSYEQYF
.,TRBJ1-2,TRBV18,14,CASSPTGLDYGYTF
.,TRBJ2-7,TRBV5-6,13,CASSLQQGGEQYF
.,TRBJ1-2,TRBV27,15,CASSFTPGANYGYTF
.,TRBJ2-5,TRBV25-1,12,CASTPQGETQYF
TRBD1,TRBJ2-7,TRBV29-1,11,CSVRQGREQYF
TRBD1,TRBJ2-6,TRBV9,17,CASSVGTGLSGANVLTF
TRBD1,TRBJ1-4,TRBV10-3,15,CAISEAKVQGAILFF
TRBD1,TRBJ1-2,TRBV18,15,CASSPSDRTGDGYTF
.,TRBJ2-7,TRBV6-1,15,CASSFQIGSTYEQYF
.,TRBJ1-5,TRBV5-5,15,CASSVLQVSYQPQHF
TRBD1,TRBJ2-3,TRBV19,15,CASSIGQGGTDTQYF
.,TRBJ1-4,TRBV6-7,18,CASSYSCQFLSTNEKLFF
TRBD1,TRBJ1-2,TRBV5-1,14,CASTSLGTVYGYTF
TRBD2,TRBJ2-7,TRBV6-1,17,CASSGGGTSGIFYEQYF
.,TRBJ1-2,TRBV7-2,18,CASSLLKGRAGWSDGYTF
.,TRBJ1-2,TRBV29-1,10,CSPVTQGYTF
TRBD2,TRBJ2-1,TRBV30,17,CAWRIAGVGNSYNEQFF
.,TRBJ2-2,TRBV5-1,14,CASSLVRGNGELFF
TRBD2,TRBJ2-3,TRBV19,14,CASAGGDYTDTQYF
TRBD1,TRBJ1-1,TRBV29-1,12,CSVGQGAAEAFF
.,TRBJ1-2,TRBV6-5,14,CASSYSDSANGYTF
TRBD1,TRBJ2-3,TRBV6-4,15,CASTEGGLSTDTQYF
TRBD1,TRBJ1-2,TRBV3-1/TRBV3-2,14,CASSHPGQGYGYTF